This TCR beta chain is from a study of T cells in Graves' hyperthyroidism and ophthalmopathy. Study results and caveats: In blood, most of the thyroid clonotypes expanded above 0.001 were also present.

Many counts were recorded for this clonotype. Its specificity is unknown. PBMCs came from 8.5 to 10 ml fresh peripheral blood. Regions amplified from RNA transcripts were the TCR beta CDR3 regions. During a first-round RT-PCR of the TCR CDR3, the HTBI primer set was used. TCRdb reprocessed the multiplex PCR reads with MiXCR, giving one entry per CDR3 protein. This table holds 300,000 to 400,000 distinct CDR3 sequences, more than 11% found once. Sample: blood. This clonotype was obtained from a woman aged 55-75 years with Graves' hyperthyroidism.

Here the CDR3 reads CASIDLAVENEQFF. The CDR3 DNA follows: TGTGCCAGCATCGACCTAGCAGTAGAAAATGAGCAGTTCTTC. The J gene is TRBJ2-1, the V gene TRBV7-9; D possibly corresponds to TRBD2 (5 bases). Per the germline V gene, CDR1 is SEHNR and CDR2 is FQNEAQ (reference sequence). CDR3 length equals 14 residues. Trimming removed 7 bases from V and 7 bases from J, with 17 bases in between.